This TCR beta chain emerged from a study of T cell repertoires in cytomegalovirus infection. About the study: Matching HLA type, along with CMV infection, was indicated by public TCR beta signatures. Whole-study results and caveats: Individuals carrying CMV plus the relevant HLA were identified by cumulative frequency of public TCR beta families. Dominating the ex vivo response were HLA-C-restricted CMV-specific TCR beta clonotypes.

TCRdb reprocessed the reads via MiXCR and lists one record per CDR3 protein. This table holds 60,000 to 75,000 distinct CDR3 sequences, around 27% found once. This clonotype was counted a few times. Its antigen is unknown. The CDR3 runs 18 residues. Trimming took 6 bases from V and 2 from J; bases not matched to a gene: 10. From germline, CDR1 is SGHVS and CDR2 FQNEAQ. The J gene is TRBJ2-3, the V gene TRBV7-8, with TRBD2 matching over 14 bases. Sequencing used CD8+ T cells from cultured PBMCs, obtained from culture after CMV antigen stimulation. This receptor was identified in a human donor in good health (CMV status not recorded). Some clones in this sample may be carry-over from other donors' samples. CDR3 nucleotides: TGTGCCAGCAGACAGGGACTAGCGGGGGCGCAACCCACAGATACGCAGTATTTT. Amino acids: CASRQGLAGAQPTDTQYF.